This T cell receptor beta chain was identified in a study of blood T cells in healthy people across ages. Points from the study as a whole: Per-million-T-cell TCR beta diversity fell roughly linearly with age.

A note on this clonotype: Its antigen remains unidentified.

It was with a sample-barcoded 5' primer and a J-beta primer mix that a second PCR of roughly 7 to 12 cycles was run. A single record per CDR3 protein comes from TCRdb applying MiXCR to the 5' RACE reads. Here the sample spans about a million distinct CDR3 sequences, 45% to 60% being singletons. Germline V gives CDR1 LGHNA, CDR2 YSLEER. The CDR3 is 13 amino acids. V lost 0 bases, J lost 5 bases, and 8 bases lay in between. The sample consisted of blood. The source of this sequence is a woman in her sixties in good health. The rearrangement joins TRBV4-3 to TRBJ2-7; tentative D call: TRBD2 (5 bases). The DNA of the CDR3 is TGCGCCAGCAGCCAAGATAGAGGGAACGAGCAGTACTTC. This codes for CASSQDRGNEQYF.